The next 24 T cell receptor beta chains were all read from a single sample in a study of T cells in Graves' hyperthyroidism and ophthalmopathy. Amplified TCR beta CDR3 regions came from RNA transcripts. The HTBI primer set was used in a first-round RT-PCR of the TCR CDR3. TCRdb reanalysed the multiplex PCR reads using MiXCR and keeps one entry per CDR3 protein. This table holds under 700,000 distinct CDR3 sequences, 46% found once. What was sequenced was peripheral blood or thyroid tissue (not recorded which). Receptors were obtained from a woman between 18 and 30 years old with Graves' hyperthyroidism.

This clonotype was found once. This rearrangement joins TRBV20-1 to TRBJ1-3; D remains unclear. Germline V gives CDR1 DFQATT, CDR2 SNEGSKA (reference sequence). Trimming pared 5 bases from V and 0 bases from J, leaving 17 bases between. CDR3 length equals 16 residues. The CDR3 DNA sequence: TGCAGTGCTGGAGCTCTCGGGTCCTACTCTGGAAACACCATATATTTT. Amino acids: CSAGALGSYSGNTIYF.

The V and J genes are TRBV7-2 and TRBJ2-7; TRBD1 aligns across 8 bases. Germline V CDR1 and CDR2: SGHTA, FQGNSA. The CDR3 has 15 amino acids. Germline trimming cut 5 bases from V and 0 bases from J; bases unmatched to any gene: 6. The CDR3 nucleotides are TGTGCCAGCAGCCTTTCAGGGGGCGCCTCCTACGAGCAGTACTTC. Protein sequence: CASSLSGGASYEQYF. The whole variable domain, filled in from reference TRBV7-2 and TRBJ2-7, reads GAGVSQSPSNKVTEKGKDVELRCDPISGHTALYWYRQSLGQGLEFLIYFQGNSAPDKSGLPSDRFSAERTGGSVSTLTIQRTQQEDSAVYLCASSLSGGASYEQYFGPGTRLTVT.

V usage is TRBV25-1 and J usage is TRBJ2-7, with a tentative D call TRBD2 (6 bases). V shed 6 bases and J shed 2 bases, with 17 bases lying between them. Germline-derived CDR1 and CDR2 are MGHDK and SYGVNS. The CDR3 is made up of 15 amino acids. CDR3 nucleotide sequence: TGTGCCAGCAGCTTCATCTCGGGAGTCGCCTACGAGCAGTACTTC. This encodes CASSFISGVAYEQYF.

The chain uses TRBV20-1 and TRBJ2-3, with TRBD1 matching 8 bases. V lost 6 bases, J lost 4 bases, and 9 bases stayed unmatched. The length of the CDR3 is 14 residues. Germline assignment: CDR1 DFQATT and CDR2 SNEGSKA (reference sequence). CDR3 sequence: CSAPSDRVADTQYF. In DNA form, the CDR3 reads TGCAGTGCCCCGTCGGACAGGGTGGCAGATACGCAGTATTTT.

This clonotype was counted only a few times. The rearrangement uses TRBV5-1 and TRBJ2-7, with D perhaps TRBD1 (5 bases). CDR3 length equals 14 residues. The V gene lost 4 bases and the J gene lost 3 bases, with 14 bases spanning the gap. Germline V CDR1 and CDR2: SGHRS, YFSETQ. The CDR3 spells CASSPGAQDYEQYF. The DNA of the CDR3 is TGCGCCAGCAGCCCCGGAGCACAGGACTACGAGCAGTACTTC.

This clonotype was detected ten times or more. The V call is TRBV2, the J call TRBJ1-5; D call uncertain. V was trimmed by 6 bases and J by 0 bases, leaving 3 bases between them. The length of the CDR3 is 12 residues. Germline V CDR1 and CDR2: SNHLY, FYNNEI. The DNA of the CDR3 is TGTGCCAGCAGGTCTAGCAATCAGCCCCAGCATTTT. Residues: CASRSSNQPQHF.

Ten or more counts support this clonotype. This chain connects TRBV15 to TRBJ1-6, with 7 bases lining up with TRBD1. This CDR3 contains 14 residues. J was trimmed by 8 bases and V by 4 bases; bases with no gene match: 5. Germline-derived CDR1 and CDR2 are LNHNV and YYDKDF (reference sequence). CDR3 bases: TGTGCCACCAGCAAAAGACAGGGTGATTCACCCCTCCACTTT. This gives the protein CATSKRQGDSPLHF.

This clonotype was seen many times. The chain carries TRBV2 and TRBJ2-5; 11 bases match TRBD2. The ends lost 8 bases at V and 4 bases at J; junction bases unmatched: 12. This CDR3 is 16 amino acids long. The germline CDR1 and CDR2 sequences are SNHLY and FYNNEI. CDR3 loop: CASGYGTSGLGETQYF. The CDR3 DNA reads TGTGCCAGCGGATACGGGACTAGCGGTTTGGGAGAGACCCAGTACTTC.

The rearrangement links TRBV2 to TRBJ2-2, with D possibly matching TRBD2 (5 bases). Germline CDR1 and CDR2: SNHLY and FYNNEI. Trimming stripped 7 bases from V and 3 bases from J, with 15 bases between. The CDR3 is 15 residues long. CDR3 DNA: TGTGCCAGCAAGAGGTCCAGAGGGTACACCGGGGAGCTGTTTTTT. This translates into CASKRSRGYTGELFF. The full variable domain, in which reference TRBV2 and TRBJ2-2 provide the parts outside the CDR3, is EPEVTQTPSHQVTQMGQEVILRCVPISNHLYFYWYRQILGQKVEFLVSFYNNEISEKSEIFDDQFSVERPDGSNFTLKIRSTKLEDSAMYFCASKRSRGYTGELFFGEGSRLTVL.

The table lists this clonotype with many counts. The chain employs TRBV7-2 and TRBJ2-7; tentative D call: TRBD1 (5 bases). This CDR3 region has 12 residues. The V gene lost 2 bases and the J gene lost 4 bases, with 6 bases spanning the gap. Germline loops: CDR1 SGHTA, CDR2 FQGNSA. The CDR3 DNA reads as TGTGCCAGCAGCTTAAAGGGGTACGAGCAGTACTTC. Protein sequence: CASSLKGYEQYF.

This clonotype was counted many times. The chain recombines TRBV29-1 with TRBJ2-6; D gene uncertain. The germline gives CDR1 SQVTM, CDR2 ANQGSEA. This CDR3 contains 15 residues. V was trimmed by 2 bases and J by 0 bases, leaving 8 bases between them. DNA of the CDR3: TGCAGCGTTGAACAGGCCGGCTCTGGGGCCAACGTCCTGACTTTC. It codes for CSVEQAGSGANVLTF.

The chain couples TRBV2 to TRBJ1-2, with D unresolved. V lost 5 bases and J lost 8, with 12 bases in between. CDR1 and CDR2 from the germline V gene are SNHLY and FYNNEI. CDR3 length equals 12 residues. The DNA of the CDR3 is TGTGCCAGCAGTTTACGGTTCGGCGGCTACACCTTC. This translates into CASSLRFGGYTF.

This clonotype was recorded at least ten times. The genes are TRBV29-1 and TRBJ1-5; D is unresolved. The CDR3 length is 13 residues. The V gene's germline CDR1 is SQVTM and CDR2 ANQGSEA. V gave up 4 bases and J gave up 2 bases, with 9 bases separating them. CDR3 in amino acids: CSVGSNGNQPQHF. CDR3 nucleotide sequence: TGCAGCGTTGGGAGCAATGGCAATCAGCCCCAGCATTTT.

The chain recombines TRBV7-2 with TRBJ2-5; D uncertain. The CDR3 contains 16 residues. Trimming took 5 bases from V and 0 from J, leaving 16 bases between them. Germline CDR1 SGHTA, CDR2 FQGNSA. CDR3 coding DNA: TGTGCCAGCAGCCAAGATTGGGGATTTCACCAAGAGACCCAGTACTTC. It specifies CASSQDWGFHQETQYF.

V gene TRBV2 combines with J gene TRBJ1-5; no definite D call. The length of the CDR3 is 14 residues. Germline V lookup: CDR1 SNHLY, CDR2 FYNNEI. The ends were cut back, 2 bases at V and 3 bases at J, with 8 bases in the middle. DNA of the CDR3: TGTGCCAGCAGTGAACGAGGGTTCAATCAGCCCCAGCATTTT. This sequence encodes CASSERGFNQPQHF.

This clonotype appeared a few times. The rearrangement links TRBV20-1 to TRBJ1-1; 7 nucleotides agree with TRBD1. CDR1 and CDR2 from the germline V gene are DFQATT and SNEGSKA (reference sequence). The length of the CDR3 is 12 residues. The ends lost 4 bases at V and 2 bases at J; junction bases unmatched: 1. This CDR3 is CSATGGNTEAFF. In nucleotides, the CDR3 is TGCAGTGCTACAGGGGGTAACACTGAAGCTTTCTTT.

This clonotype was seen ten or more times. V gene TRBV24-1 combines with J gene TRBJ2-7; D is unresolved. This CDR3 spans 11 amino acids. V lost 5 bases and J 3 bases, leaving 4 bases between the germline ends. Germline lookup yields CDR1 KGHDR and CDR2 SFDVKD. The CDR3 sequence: CATSVGYEQYF. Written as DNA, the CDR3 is TGTGCCACCAGTGTTGGCTACGAGCAGTACTTC.

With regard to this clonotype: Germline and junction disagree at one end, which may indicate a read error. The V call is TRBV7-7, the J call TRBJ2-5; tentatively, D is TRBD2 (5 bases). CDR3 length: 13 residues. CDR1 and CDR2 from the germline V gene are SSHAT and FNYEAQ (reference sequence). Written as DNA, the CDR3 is TGTGCTAGCAGCTGGTCTAGCACAGATACGCAGTACTTC. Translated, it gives CASSWSSTDTQYF. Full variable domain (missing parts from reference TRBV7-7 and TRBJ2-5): GAGVSQSPRYKVTKRGQDVTLRCDPISSHATLYWYQQALGQGPEFLTYFNYEAQPDKSGLPSDRFSAERPEGSISTLTIQRTEQRDSAMYRCASSWSSTDTQYFGPGTRLLVL.

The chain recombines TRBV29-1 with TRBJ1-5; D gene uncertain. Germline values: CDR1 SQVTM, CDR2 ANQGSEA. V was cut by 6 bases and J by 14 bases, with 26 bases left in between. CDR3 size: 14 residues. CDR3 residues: CSVQDLAGGWYEHF. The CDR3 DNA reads TGCAGCGTGCAGGACCTAGCGGGAGGGTGGTACGAGCATTTT. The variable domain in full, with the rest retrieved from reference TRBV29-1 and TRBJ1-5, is SAVISQKPSRDICQRGTSLTIQCQVDSQVTMMFWYRQQPGQSLTLIATANQGSEATYESGFVIDKFPISRPNLTFSTLTVSNMSPEDSSIYLCSVQDLAGGWYEHFGDGTRLSIL.

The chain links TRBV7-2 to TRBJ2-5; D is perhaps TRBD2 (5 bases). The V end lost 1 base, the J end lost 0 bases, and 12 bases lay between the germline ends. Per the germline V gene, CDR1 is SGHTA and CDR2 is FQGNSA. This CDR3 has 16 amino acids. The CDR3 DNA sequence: TGTGCCAGCAGCTTAGGGAGGTATACCAACCAAGAGACCCAGTACTTC. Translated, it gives CASSLGRYTNQETQYF.

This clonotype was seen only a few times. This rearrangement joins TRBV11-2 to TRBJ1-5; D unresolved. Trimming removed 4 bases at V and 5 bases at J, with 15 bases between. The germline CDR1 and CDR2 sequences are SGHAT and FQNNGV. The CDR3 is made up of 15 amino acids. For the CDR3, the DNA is TGTGCCAGCAGCTCCCCAGGCCGGGGAGATCAGCCCCAGCATTTT. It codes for CASSSPGRGDQPQHF.

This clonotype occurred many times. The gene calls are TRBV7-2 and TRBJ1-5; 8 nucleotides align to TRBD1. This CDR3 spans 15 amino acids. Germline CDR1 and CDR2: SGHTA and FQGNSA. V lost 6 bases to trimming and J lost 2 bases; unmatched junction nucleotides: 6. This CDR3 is CASSYGQGGNQPQHF. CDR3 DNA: TGTGCCAGCAGTTATGGACAGGGCGGCAATCAGCCCCAGCATTTT.

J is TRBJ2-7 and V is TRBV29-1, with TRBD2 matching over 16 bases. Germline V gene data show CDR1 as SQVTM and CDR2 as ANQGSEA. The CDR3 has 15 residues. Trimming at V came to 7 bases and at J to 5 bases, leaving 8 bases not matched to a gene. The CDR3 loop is CSDFGTSGRDDEQYF. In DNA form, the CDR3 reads TGCAGCGACTTCGGGACTAGCGGGAGGGACGACGAGCAGTACTTC.

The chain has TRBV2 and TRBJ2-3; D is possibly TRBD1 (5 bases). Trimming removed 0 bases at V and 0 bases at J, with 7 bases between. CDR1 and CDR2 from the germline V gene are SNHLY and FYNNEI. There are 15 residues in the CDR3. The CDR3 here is CASSEATASTDTQYF. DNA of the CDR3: TGTGCCAGCAGTGAAGCGACAGCCAGCACAGATACGCAGTATTTT.